This T cell receptor (beta chain) was observed in a study of T cells in localized non-small cell lung cancer. Study-level points and caveats: Appearing in adjacent lung were a median roughly 60 of the top 100 tumor clones. Uninvolved adjacent lung had higher T cell clonality than tumor and all other tissues.

Data came from immunoSEQ multiplex PCR; TCRdb stores just in-frame clones and leaves some out. This table holds about 27,000 clones, roughly 87% found once. Note on this clone: Its antigen is not identified.

Between the trimmed V and J ends, which lost 4 bases and 1 base, there was a span of 7 bases. The CDR3 contains 12 residues. Germline V gives CDR1 GTSNPN, CDR2 SVGIG (reference sequence). The sequence was collected from a woman aged 35 to 70 with stage I lung adenocarcinoma. The chain joins TRBV30 to TRBJ1-2; tentatively, D is TRBD1 (5 bases). The specimen was peripheral blood, collected before any cancer treatment. The CDR3 loop reads CAWTGINYGYTF. DNA for the CDR3: TGTGCCTGGACAGGGATTAACTATGGCTACACCTTC.